This T cell receptor (beta chain) emerged from a study of blood T cells in healthy people across ages. This clonotype was counted a single time. The germline CDR1 and CDR2 sequences are DFQATT and SNEGSKA (reference sequence). This CDR3 contains 15 residues. The V gene end was trimmed by 2 bases and the J gene end by 2 bases; junction bases not matched to a gene: 4. A sample-barcoded 5' primer and a J-beta primer mix were used in a second PCR of about 7 to 11 cycles. A single record per CDR3 protein comes from TCRdb applying MiXCR to the 5' RACE reads. The data contain 650,000 to 700,000 distinct CDR3 sequences, about 34% of them singletons.

The J gene is TRBJ2-2, the V gene TRBV20-1; TRBD2 matches at 8 bases. This receptor was identified in a woman older than 75 in good health. Sequencing was performed on blood. This CDR3 is CSARPSGLNTGELFF. In nucleotides, the CDR3 is TGCAGTGCTAGACCTAGCGGGCTAAACACCGGGGAGCTGTTTTTT.